This TCR beta chain was captured in a study of blood T cell repertoires in COVID-19. Study as a whole: The United States, Italy and Spain supplied acute and convalescent COVID-19 samples. Sources were T cells, B-cell-depleted T cells, or PBMCs; the material itself was cDNA or gDNA.

In the authors' workflow: For nucleated cells, counts were estimated from reference gene primer amplification. Assay: immunoSEQ multiplex PCR; the TCRdb copy retains only in-frame clones and omits some. V, J and clone size are taken as reported in that table, and D and trimming were inferred from the DNA itself. The sample gives 60,000 to 70,000 clones, roughly nine tenths of which show up once; roughly 4% is in the top ten. V was clipped by 5 bases and J by 7 bases, with 12 bases between them. Germline CDR1 reads LNHNV; CDR2 reads YYDKDF (reference sequence). CDR3 length: 13 amino acids. This receptor was identified in a man aged 50 to 59 with active COVID-19. V gene TRBV15 combines with J gene TRBJ1-5; TRBD1 might be the D (5 bases). The sample consisted of peripheral blood. The CDR3 protein is CATSPDNRQPQHF. The CDR3 bases are TGTGCCACCAGCCCGGACAATAGGCAGCCCCAGCATTTT.